Given below is one T cell receptor beta chain in context. This clone's antigen is unknown. With a much larger clone just one base away, this may be a read error. This entry is derived from a study of shared clonotypes between healthy human individuals (dated by TCRdb to about 2020). For the study in its entirety: The cohort comprised two women and three men aged 18 to 49 years. To increase sequencing depth and limit assay-specific biases, TCR repertoire library preparation and sequencing were carried out by different laboratories using diverse techniques. Blood TCR repertoires of a handful of healthy adults were deeply sequenced to estimate repertoire size and the extent of clonotype sharing between individuals. Between about 0.94 and 8.9 billion PBMCs per donor were obtained by leukapheresis. Paper-wide results and their limitations: Based on pairwise subsampling, the degree of clonotype sharing among donors was expected to be affected by sequencing depth. The genetic and exposure-history diversity represented was limited by the small number of donors. Sampling was restricted to blood, and TCR repertoires in tissues likely differ from the TCR repertoires found in blood.

Using the deep immunoSEQ assay, multiplex PCR amplified TCR CDR3 regions from genomic DNA. Genomic DNA extracted from each cell subset was distributed evenly over all wells of several immunoSEQ 96-well plates, and each plate served as one replicate. For unsorted PBMC, each replicate PCR was loaded with 300 to 350 ng genomic DNA, equivalent to roughly 33,000 T cell genomes. Unsorted PBMC genomic DNA was sequenced across ten immunoSEQ deep assay plates. The purified libraries were quantified using a Qubit 3.0 fluorometer, sized with a Bioanalyzer 2100, and then quantified again using the KAPA Library Quantification kit. Each immunoSEQ 96-well plate was sequenced on its own single-read 150-cycle Illumina NextSeq 550 flow cell. From the authors' description of their analysis: Because the immunoSEQ output included only junctional sequences and no quality scores, the filtering could not be the same as the filtering used for full-length reads. Sequences were annotated with PyIR, a Python wrapper for IgBLAST v1.9, and V/J genes and CDR3 were assigned using IMGT germline references. Any read was removed if the V/J assignment was weak (E-value above 1e-6), the CDR3 was missing, or the read contained stop codons, out-of-frame junctions, or ambiguous translated residues. V3J clonotypes were defined as sequences sharing the same inferred V gene, J gene, and CDR3 amino acid sequence. The percentage overlap between two repertoires was calculated by dividing the number of shared unique clonotypes by the size of the smaller repertoire. RTK rarefaction, the Chao1 estimator, and Recon v2.1 estimates of unobserved clonotypes were used to assess repertoire richness. This is the immuneACCESS table as TCRdb keeps it, with only in-frame sequences that have V and J called. A part of the clones is gone; compared with another copy, unresolved V genes explain less than half, and the rest is unexplained. Clonal size and the V and J genes are those of that table, whereas D and trimming came from the DNA. Present in this sample are 450,000 to 600,000 clones, 79% of which were seen just once. The ten largest clones add up to 10% to 15% of the sample.

Healthy HIV-negative adults with no recently reported acute infections or vaccinations were included as donors. Every donor was a Caucasian adult living in Nashville, Tennessee, USA. For unsorted samples, tens of millions of PBMCs were counted, and genomic DNA was extracted using the QIAamp DNA Blood Mini kit. After blood collection by leukapheresis, PBMCs were isolated using Ficoll-Histopaque density gradient centrifugation and then cryopreserved in the vapor phase of liquid nitrogen. The CDR3 has 13 amino acids, counting the end cysteine and phenylalanine. Only the CDR3 portion is preserved as DNA: 39 bases, with reading frame beginning at the first base. A distance of 9 bases separates the germline ends of V and J, which lose 5 bases and 1 base respectively. CDR1 and CDR2, per the germline V gene, are SGHTA and FQGNSA.

The chain uses TRBV7-2 and TRBJ2-7, with the D segment identity uncertain. This sequence was found in a woman between 40 and 50 years old in good health. Some clones in this sample may be carry-over from other donors' samples. The sequenced sample consisted of PBMCs. The sequenced DNA: TGTGCCAGCAGCCGAGCGCCTTCCTACGAGCAGTACTTC. Its translation is CASSRAPSYEQYF.